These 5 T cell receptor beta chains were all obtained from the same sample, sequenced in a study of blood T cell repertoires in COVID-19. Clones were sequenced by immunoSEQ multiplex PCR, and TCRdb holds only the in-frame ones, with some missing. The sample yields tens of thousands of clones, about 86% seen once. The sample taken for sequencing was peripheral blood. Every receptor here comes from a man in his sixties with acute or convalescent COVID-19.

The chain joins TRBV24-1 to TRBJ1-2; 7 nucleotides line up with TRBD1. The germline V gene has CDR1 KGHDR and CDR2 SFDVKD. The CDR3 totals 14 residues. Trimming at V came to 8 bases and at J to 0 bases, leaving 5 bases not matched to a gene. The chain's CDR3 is CATIKQGPNYGYTF. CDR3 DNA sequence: TGTGCCACCATCAAACAGGGGCCTAACTATGGCTACACCTTC.

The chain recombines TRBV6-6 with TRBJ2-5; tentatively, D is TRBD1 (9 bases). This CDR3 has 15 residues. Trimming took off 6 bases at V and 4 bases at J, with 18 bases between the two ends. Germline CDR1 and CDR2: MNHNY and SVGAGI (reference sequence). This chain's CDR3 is CASSLQGAGGETQYF. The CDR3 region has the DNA TGTGCCAGCAGCTTACAGGGGGCGGGGGGAGAGACCCAGTACTTC.

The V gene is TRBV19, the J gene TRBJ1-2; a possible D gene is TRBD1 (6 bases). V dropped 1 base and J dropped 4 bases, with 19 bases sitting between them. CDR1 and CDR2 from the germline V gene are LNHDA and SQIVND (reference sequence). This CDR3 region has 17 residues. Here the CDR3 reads CASSIGAEQGSSYGYTF. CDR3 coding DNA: TGTGCCAGTAGTATAGGAGCTGAACAGGGTTCCTCCTATGGCTACACCTTC.

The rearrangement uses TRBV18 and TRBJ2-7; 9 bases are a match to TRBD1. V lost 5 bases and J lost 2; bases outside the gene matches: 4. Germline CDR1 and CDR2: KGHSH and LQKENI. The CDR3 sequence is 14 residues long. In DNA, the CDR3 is TGTGCCAGCTCAACGGGACAGGGCCCCTACGAGCAGTACTTC. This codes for CASSTGQGPYEQYF.

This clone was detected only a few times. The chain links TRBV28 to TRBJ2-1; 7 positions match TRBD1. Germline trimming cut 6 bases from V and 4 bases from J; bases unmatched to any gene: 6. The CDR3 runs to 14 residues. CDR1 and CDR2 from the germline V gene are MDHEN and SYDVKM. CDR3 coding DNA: TGTGCCAGCAGGCCCTGGGGACAGTACAATGAGCAGTTCTTC. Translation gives CASRPWGQYNEQFF.